The 6 T cell receptor beta chains listed next were all sequenced from one sample in a study of blood T cell repertoires in COVID-19. Sequenced by immunoSEQ multiplex PCR; TCRdb stores in-frame clones only, minus some. Counted here are fewer than 200,000 clones, more than 75% occurring once; the ten biggest clones make up under 6%. The sample comprised peripheral blood. Source of these receptors: a woman aged 50 to 65 with COVID-19, enrolled during active disease.

With respect to this clone: Within the sample, other DNA sequences also encode this same CDR3. This chain links TRBV6-5 with TRBJ2-7; 11 bases align to TRBD1. The length of the CDR3 is 15 residues. J lost 7 bases, V lost 0 bases, and 5 bases had no gene match. The germline CDR1 and CDR2 sequences are MNHEY and SVGAGI. This CDR3 reads CASSYSGQGAWEQYF. The CDR3 bases are TGTGCCAGCAGTTACTCCGGACAGGGGGCGTGGGAGCAGTACTTC.

This clone came up a few times. The J gene is TRBJ1-2, the V gene TRBV6-2 or TRBV6-3, with D tentatively TRBD1 (6 bases). This CDR3 is 13 amino acids long. Germline V gene data show CDR1 as MNHEY and CDR2 as SVGEGT. Trimming cost V 2 bases and J 7 bases, with 11 bases left between them. CDR3 in amino acids: CASSYRGNLGYTF. In DNA, the CDR3 is TGTGCCAGCAGTTACAGGGGGAATCTTGGCTACACCTTC.

The chain carries TRBV2 and TRBJ1-5; D ambiguous. V gave up 4 bases and J gave up 0 bases, with 7 bases separating them. This CDR3 comprises 14 residues. Germline V gives CDR1 SNHLY, CDR2 FYNNEI. Here the CDR3 DNA reads TGTGCCAGCAGTGTCGAGGGTAGCAATCAGCCCCAGCATTTT. Translating it yields CASSVEGSNQPQHF.

The chain employs TRBV27 and TRBJ2-7; D not certain. This CDR3 spans 13 amino acids. Trimming shortened V by 2 bases and J by 2 bases, and 7 bases separated the two germline ends. CDR1 MNHEY and CDR2 SMNVEV come from the germline V gene (reference sequence). CDR3 loop: CASSLDMTYEQYF. Written as DNA, the CDR3 is TGTGCCAGCAGTTTAGACATGACCTACGAGCAGTACTTC.

V and J are TRBV5-4 and TRBJ1-3; 7 bases fit TRBD1. V trimming: 3 bases; J trimming: 7 bases; junction bases outside the gene matches: 7. CDR3 length: 14 amino acids. The germline V gene has CDR1 SGHNT and CDR2 YYREEE (reference sequence). CDR3 coding DNA: TGTGCCAGCAGCTCCGGACAGGTGCGGAACACCATATATTTT. Residues: CASSSGQVRNTIYF.

The chain couples TRBV19 to TRBJ2-7; TRBD2 might be the D (5 bases). This CDR3 spans 14 amino acids. CDR1 is LNHDA, CDR2 SQIVND, per germline (reference sequence). Trimming removed 5 bases at V and 0 bases at J, with 11 bases between. The CDR3 sequence: CASSEGYNSYEQYF. CDR3 nucleotide sequence: TGTGCCAGTAGTGAGGGCTACAACTCCTACGAGCAGTACTTC.